The rows below give T cell receptor beta chains drawn from one sample of a study of blood T cells in healthy people across ages. Each CDR3 protein gets one entry after TCRdb re-called the 5' RACE reads with MiXCR. This table has hundreds of thousands of distinct CDR3 sequences, 58% appearing once. The sequencing sample was made of blood. The origin of the receptors is a man aged 30 to 45 in good health. The CDR3 runs from the conserved cysteine through the conserved F or W. D genes are given only for firm matches. Size tells how often a clone was seen (once, few, many) or the class of an expanded clone, and some rows leave it out.

abundance,j_gene,v_gene,d_gene,CDR3nt,CDR3aa
.,TRBJ2-6,TRBV7-9,.,TGTGCCAGCAGCTCCAGTCGCGGCGGTGGGGCCAACGTCCTGACTTTC,CASSSSRGGGANVLTF
.,TRBJ2-5,TRBV18,.,TGTGCCAGCTCACCCGGGGCCCAGCAAGAGACCCAGTACTTC,CASSPGAQQETQYF
.,TRBJ1-1,TRBV29-1,.,TGCAGCGTTGGCAGGGACAAGAACACTGAAGCTTTCTTT,CSVGRDKNTEAFF
.,TRBJ2-7,TRBV27,.,TGTGCCAGCCGGCCAGCCCAATGGGGCGAGCAGTACTTC,CASRPAQWGEQYF
once,TRBJ2-5,TRBV6-1,.,TGTGCCAGCAGGGGGACCAGCAGAGGGACCCAGTACTTC,CASRGTSRGTQYF
many,TRBJ2-5,TRBV12-3/TRBV12-4,.,TGTGCCAGCAGGACTCGGCGGAATAAGAGAACCCAGTACTTC,CASRTRRNKRTQYF
few,TRBJ1-2,TRBV9,.,TGTGCCAGCAGCGTAGGGACAGAGAACTATGGCTACACCTTC,CASSVGTENYGYTF
.,TRBJ2-5,TRBV3-1,.,TGTGCCAGCAGCCAAGAGAGTCTCGCGGCGCGGATGAGAGAGACCCAGTACTTC,CASSQESLAARMRETQYF
.,TRBJ2-1,TRBV12-3/TRBV12-4,.,TGTGCCAGCAGGACTACTGCTAGGGAATACAATGAGCAGTTCTTC,CASRTTAREYNEQFF
.,TRBJ1-1,TRBV20-1,TRBD1,TGCAGTGCTCGCAGGGGGAGCAACACTGAAGCTTTCTTT,CSARRGSNTEAFF
few,TRBJ2-5,TRBV6-5,.,TGTGCCAGCAGTTACGGGGGTTGGGGAGAGACCCAGTACTTC,CASSYGGWGETQYF
.,TRBJ1-4,TRBV20-1,.,TGCAGTGCTAGTTCGGGCGATGAAAGACTGTTTTTT,CSASSGDERLFF
.,TRBJ1-4,TRBV7-2,TRBD1,TGTGCCAGCAGCAAGGACAGGGGAAATGAAAAACTGTTTTTT,CASSKDRGNEKLFF
.,TRBJ2-7,TRBV4-2,TRBD2,TGTGCCAGCAGCCAAGTGAGACTAGCGGGAGGCGATGTCTACGAGCAGTACTTC,CASSQVRLAGGDVYEQYF
.,TRBJ2-1,TRBV3-1,.,TGTGCCAGCAGCCAAAAGTCCAACAATGAGCAGTTCTTC,CASSQKSNNEQFF
.,TRBJ2-7,TRBV5-1,TRBD2,TGCGCCAGCAGCTTGGATTTCAACCGGGGGGAAACCTACGAGCAGTACTTC,CASSLDFNRGETYEQYF
few,TRBJ1-2,TRBV30,.,TGTGCCGGCGCACTGAATGGCTACACCTTC,CAGALNGYTF
once,TRBJ2-7,TRBV11-2,.,TGTGCCAGCAGCTTAGGGGGAGGCCACTATTACGAGCAGTACTTC,CASSLGGGHYYEQYF
.,TRBJ2-1,TRBV5-6,.,TGTGCCAGCAGCAGGACCATCGAGGATGAGCAGTTCTTC,CASSRTIEDEQFF
.,TRBJ2-6,TRBV30,.,TGTGCCTGGAGTGTAAGTGGGAACGTCCTGACTTTC,CAWSVSGNVLTF
.,TRBJ2-7,TRBV3-1,TRBD1,TGTGCCAGCAGCCAAGGTCTCGGGACAGGGGGCTACGAGCAGTACTTC,CASSQGLGTGGYEQYF
.,TRBJ1-2,TRBV27,TRBD1,TGTGCCAGCAGTTTACGGGCAGGGGGCCCCCTTAACTATGGCTACACCTTC,CASSLRAGGPLNYGYTF
few,TRBJ2-3,TRBV7-2,.,TGTGCCAGCAGGCCGGGACCTAGCACAGATACGCAGTATTTT,CASRPGPSTDTQYF
once,TRBJ2-4,TRBV20-1,TRBD2,TGCAGTGCAGTGGGACTAGCGGGAGTAGGCAAAAACATTCAGTACTTC,CSAVGLAGVGKNIQYF
.,TRBJ2-7,TRBV7-8,TRBD2,TGTGCCAGCAGCTCGCTCTACGGGGGGGCCTACGAGCAGTACTTC,CASSSLYGGAYEQYF
few,TRBJ2-7,TRBV6-6,.,TGTGCCAGCAGTGGCAGACGGCAGGGCGGTCACGAGCAGTACTTC,CASSGRRQGGHEQYF
many,TRBJ1-2,TRBV12-3/TRBV12-4,.,TGTGCCAGCAGTCTAAATTCAGGGGACGGCTACACCTTC,CASSLNSGDGYTF
.,TRBJ2-1,TRBV6-2/TRBV6-3,TRBD1,TGTGCCAGCAGCCCCCTCCGGGACAGGGTGTTCGGGAAGCAGTTCTTC,CASSPLRDRVFGKQFF